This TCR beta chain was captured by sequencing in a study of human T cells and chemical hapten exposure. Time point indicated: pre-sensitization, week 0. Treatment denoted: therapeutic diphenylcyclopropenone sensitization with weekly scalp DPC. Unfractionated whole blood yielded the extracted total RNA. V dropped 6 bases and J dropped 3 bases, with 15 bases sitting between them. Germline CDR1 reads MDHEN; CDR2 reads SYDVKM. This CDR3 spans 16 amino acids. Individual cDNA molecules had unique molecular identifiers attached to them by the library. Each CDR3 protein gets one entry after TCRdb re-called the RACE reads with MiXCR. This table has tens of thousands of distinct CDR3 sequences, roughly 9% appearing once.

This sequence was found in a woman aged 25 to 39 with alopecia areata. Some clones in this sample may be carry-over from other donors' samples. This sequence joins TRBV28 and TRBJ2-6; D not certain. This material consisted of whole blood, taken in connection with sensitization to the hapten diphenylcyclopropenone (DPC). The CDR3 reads CASSPPSAYGANVLTF. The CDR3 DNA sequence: TGTGCCAGCAGCCCCCCAAGTGCGTATGGGGCCAACGTCCTGACTTTC.